The 21 T cell receptor beta chains below come from one sample, sequenced in a study of OX40 agonist ivuxolimab in advanced cancers. Library preparation used the immunoSEQ multiplex PCR assay. TCRdb carries this immuneACCESS record with in-frame sequences only. Its versions omit some clonotypes, under half of them owing to an unresolved V gene in the studies checked, with the rest unexplained. The sample table lists 45,000 to 70,000 clones, 88% of them with a count of one. 6.9% of the sample comes from the top ten. The starting material was CD4+ or CD8+ T cells sorted from blood, obtained in a trial of the OX40 agonist ivuxolimab. These receptors came from an adult with an advanced solid tumor such as melanoma, head and neck, liver or kidney cancer.

CDR3 region: CASSPELAGVSDTQYF. The CDR3 nucleotides are TGTGCCAGCTCACCAGAACTAGCGGGAGTCTCAGATACGCAGTATTTT. The genes are TRBV18 and TRBJ2-3, with 11 bases that match TRBD2. The ends lost 2 bases at V and 4 bases at J; junction bases unmatched: 5. The CDR3 contains 16 residues. Germline V gives CDR1 KGHSH, CDR2 LQKENI.

The chain combines TRBV10-1 with TRBJ2-3, with 12 nucleotides matching TRBD2. This CDR3 spans 17 amino acids. Trimming removed 4 bases from V and 0 bases from J; junction bases left unmatched: 5. Germline values: CDR1 WNHNN, CDR2 SYGVQD (reference sequence). CDR3 in DNA: TGCGCCAGCAGTGGGACTAGCGGGGACGCTAGCACAGATACGCAGTATTTT. Its translation is CASSGTSGDASTDTQYF.

This chain connects TRBV5-4 to TRBJ2-7; D gene ambiguous. Per the germline V gene, CDR1 is SGHNT and CDR2 is YYREEE (reference sequence). Trimming stripped 4 bases from V and 5 bases from J, with 7 bases between. CDR3 length: 11 amino acids. The CDR3 loop reads CASSREDEQYF. CDR3 DNA: TGTGCCAGCAGCCGTGAGGACGAGCAGTACTTC.

V usage is TRBV28 and J usage is TRBJ2-1, with 8 bases aligning to TRBD2. V shed 3 bases, J shed 6 bases, and the junction held 7 bases outside the gene matches. CDR3 length equals 15 residues. Germline V gene data show CDR1 as MDHEN and CDR2 as SYDVKM. The CDR3 DNA is TGTGCCAGCAGTTTGTCGATAGCGGGATTCAATGAGCAGTTCTTC. This translates into CASSLSIAGFNEQFF.

V gene TRBV7-9 combines with J gene TRBJ2-7, with D possibly being TRBD1 (5 bases). Looked up from germline, CDR1 is SEHNR and CDR2 is FQNEAQ (reference sequence). Trimming shortened V by 5 bases and J by 1 base, and 9 bases separated the two germline ends. This CDR3 is 13 amino acids long. The CDR3 coding sequence is TGTGCCAGCAGCGTGGGGCTTTCCTACGAGCAGTACTTC. This codes for CASSVGLSYEQYF.

The chain has TRBV30 and TRBJ2-7; 7 nucleotides match TRBD2. This CDR3 region has 13 residues. The germline V gene encodes CDR1 GTSNPN and CDR2 SVGIG (reference sequence). V lost 2 bases, J lost 4 bases, and 5 bases stayed unmatched. As DNA, the CDR3 is TGTGCCTGGAGTCCGGGAGGACTTTACGAGCAGTACTTC. Translated: CAWSPGGLYEQYF.

This clone was seen a handful of times. V and J are TRBV5-4 and TRBJ1-1; D is unresolved. Per germline, CDR1 SGHNT and CDR2 YYREEE (reference sequence). CDR3 length equals 11 residues. Trimming cost V 2 bases and J 8 bases, with 7 bases left between them. The DNA of the CDR3 is TGTGCCAGCAGCTTCCAAGGGGAAGCTTTCTTT. Its protein product is CASSFQGEAFF.

This clone is labeled as medium-sized. The genes are TRBV4-2 and TRBJ1-4; D is unresolved. This CDR3 comprises 12 residues. Germline CDR1 LGHNA, CDR2 YNFKEQ. Trimming removed 4 bases from V and 5 bases from J, with 5 bases in between. In DNA, the CDR3 is TGTGCCAGCAGCCTGGAGAATGAAAAACTGTTTTTT. Amino acid sequence: CASSLENEKLFF.

The chain links TRBV6-4 to TRBJ1-2; maybe TRBD1 (5 bases). This CDR3 spans 13 amino acids. In germline, CDR1 is MRHNA, CDR2 SNTAGT. Trimming cost V 8 bases and J 8 bases, with 18 bases left between them. DNA of the CDR3: TGTGCCAGCCGGAGGGAGGGGAGTCAGGGCTACACCTTC. Translated: CASRREGSQGYTF.

The chain joins TRBV4-1 to TRBJ1-6; 9 bases map to TRBD1. After removal of 5 bases from V and 14 bases from J, the junction contained 13 bases not matched to a gene. CDR1 and CDR2 (germline): MGHRA, YSYEKL. The CDR3 covers 15 residues. In nucleotides, the CDR3 is TGCGCCAGCAGCTCCCGCGGGACAGGGAATCGAGCCCTCCACTTT. Translated, it gives CASSSRGTGNRALHF.

The V and J genes are TRBV5-4 and TRBJ2-5; TRBD1 agrees at 9 bases. CDR1 SGHNT and CDR2 YYREEE come from the germline V gene (reference sequence). The CDR3 is made up of 20 amino acids. Trimming took 4 bases from V and 4 from J; bases not matched to a gene: 23. The DNA for the CDR3 is TGTGCCAGCAGCCTGACTCCGATGACAGGGGGACGGGCAAAATTAGAGACCCAGTACTTC. This codes for CASSLTPMTGGRAKLETQYF.

The V gene is TRBV5-1, the J gene TRBJ2-3, with 9 positions matching TRBD1. CDR1 SGHRS and CDR2 YFSETQ come from the germline V gene. CDR3 length equals 14 residues. V trimming: 8 bases; J trimming: 2 bases; junction bases outside the gene matches: 6. As DNA, the CDR3 is TGCGCCAGTTGGACAGGGGTCATCACAGATACGCAGTATTTT. It yields the protein CASWTGVITDTQYF.

This clone was found once. In DNA form, the CDR3 reads TGTGCCTGGGACCTTATTGAGGGGGGCGGCTACGAGCAGTACTTC. Encoded protein: CAWDLIEGGGYEQYF. V and J are TRBV30 and TRBJ2-7; tentatively, D is TRBD1 or TRBD2 (6 bases each). Germline CDR1 reads GTSNPN; CDR2 reads SVGIG (reference sequence). The CDR3 length is 15 residues. The germline V and J ends were trimmed by 5 bases and 3 bases, with 20 bases remaining between them.

The V gene is TRBV5-6, the J gene TRBJ1-2; D gene ambiguous. The CDR3 sequence is 16 residues long. V was shortened by 0 bases and J by 2 bases, with 14 bases between the two germline ends. Looked up from germline, CDR1 is SGHDT and CDR2 is YYEEEE. The DNA for the CDR3 is TGTGCCAGCAGCTTGGGACACCGACAACCAAACTATGGCTACACCTTC. It specifies CASSLGHRQPNYGYTF.

V usage is TRBV5-1 and J usage is TRBJ2-7; D might be TRBD1 (6 bases). The V gene lost 4 bases and the J gene lost 4 bases, with 12 bases spanning the gap. Germline V gives CDR1 SGHRS, CDR2 YFSETQ. The CDR3 spans 13 residues. CDR3 DNA sequence: TGCGCCAGCAGCCGGACACAGGGTTACGAGCAGTACTTC. Protein: CASSRTQGYEQYF.

The gene calls are TRBV19 and TRBJ2-2; 7 bases align to TRBD1. CDR1 LNHDA and CDR2 SQIVND come from the germline V gene (reference sequence). This CDR3 comprises 16 residues. Losses at the gene ends were 1 base for V and 5 bases for J; bases not matched to a gene: 7. The CDR3 DNA follows: TGTGCCAGTAGTATAGTTCAGGGGGTTAGGACCGGGGAGCTGTTTTTT. Protein: CASSIVQGVRTGELFF.

Turning to this clone: Other DNA variants within this sample encode the same CDR3. The rearrangement links TRBV18 to TRBJ2-5; D gene uncertain. CDR1 is KGHSH and CDR2 is LQKENI in the germline V gene. The CDR3 loop spans 11 amino acids. V was cut by 6 bases and J by 3 bases, with 5 bases left in between. CDR3 amino acids: CASSPKETQYF. In DNA form, the CDR3 reads TGTGCCAGCTCCCCTAAAGAGACCCAGTACTTC.

Note on this clone: This CDR3 is missing its conserved last phenylalanine or tryptophan, likely due to a read error. The limits of the CDR3 on the DNA are not certain, so only TCRdb's listed CDR3 is given. V is TRBV4-2 and J is TRBJ1-4. Germline CDR1 LGHNA, CDR2 YNFKEQ. The CDR3 is 9 residues long, ends included. The CDR3 loop reads CASSQSPQV.

The chain links TRBV5-4 to TRBJ2-7, with 11 bases fitting TRBD2. The J segment lost 7 bases and the V segment lost 2 bases, leaving 8 bases of the junction unmatched. The CDR3 is made up of 15 amino acids. CDR1 and CDR2 (germline): SGHNT, YYREEE (reference sequence). CDR3 nucleotide sequence: TGTGCCAGCAGCTTCCTAGCGGGAGGAGGACGGGAGCAGTACTTC. Its protein is CASSFLAGGGREQYF.

The chain links TRBV5-5 to TRBJ2-4; D gene unclear. The CDR3 covers 14 residues. Trimming shortened V by 6 bases and J by 1 base, and 11 bases separated the two germline ends. Per germline, CDR1 SGHKS and CDR2 YYEKEE (reference sequence). The CDR3 spells CASIPGAAKNIQYF. DNA of the CDR3: TGTGCCAGCATACCAGGCGCGGCCAAAAACATTCAGTACTTC.

DNA of the CDR3: TGTGCCAGCAGCTTAGGTGGGCTCTCCTACAATGAGCAGTTCTTC. Protein: CASSLGGLSYNEQFF. V and J are TRBV11-2 and TRBJ2-1; no clear D. V shed 1 base and J shed 0 bases, with 7 bases lying between them. Germline values: CDR1 SGHAT, CDR2 FQNNGV. This CDR3 is 15 amino acids long.